This is a list of T cell receptor beta chains from one sample in a study of blood T cells in healthy people across ages. TCRdb ran MiXCR on the 5' RACE reads and lists one entry per CDR3 protein. The repertoire holds around 520,000 distinct CDR3 sequences, roughly a quarter seen once, with 3% to 4% in the top ten. This sample was shared with a second study, whose subject was T cells of mothers and their children.

The sequencing sample was made of blood. These receptors all come from a boy aged 2-15 years in good health. Each CDR3 is given with its conserved first and last residue. The D gene is left open where the match is weak. Some rows have no size entry. The others give once, few or many, or a class for an expanded clone.

>TRBV2|-|once|TRBJ2-3
CARGEGGLTDTQYF
TGTGCCCGGGGGGAAGGGGGCCTCACAGATACGCAGTATTTT
>TRBV25-1|-|-|TRBJ2-2
CASSPDWDTGELFF
TGTGCCAGCAGCCCCGACTGGGACACCGGGGAGCTGTTTTTT
>TRBV25-1|-|few|TRBJ2-1
CASSDWTAANEQFF
TGTGCCAGCAGTGATTGGACAGCGGCCAATGAGCAGTTCTTC
>TRBV5-1|TRBD1|few|TRBJ1-4
CASSKGEGAATNEKLFF
TGCGCCAGCAGCAAAGGGGAGGGGGCTGCAACTAATGAAAAACTGTTTTTT
>TRBV20-1|-|-|TRBJ2-1
CSAREGGNEQFF
TGCAGTGCTAGAGAGGGAGGAAATGAGCAGTTCTTC
>TRBV20-1|TRBD2|-|TRBJ2-3
CSAGPRTSGGLFTDTQYF
TGCAGTGCCGGGCCCCGGACTAGCGGGGGCCTTTTCACAGATACGCAGTATTTT
>TRBV12-3/TRBV12-4|-|-|TRBJ2-5
CACSRNQETQHF
TGTGCCTGCTCGAGGAACCAAGAGACCCAGCACTTC
>TRBV20-1|-|-|TRBJ2-5
CSARERWQYF
TGCAGTGCTAGAGAGAGGTGGCAGTACTTC
>TRBV3-1|-|few|TRBJ2-1
CASSQGKAAEQFF
TGTGCCAGCAGCCAAGGCAAGGCGGCTGAGCAGTTCTTC
>TRBV5-1|TRBD2|-|TRBJ2-5
CASAEAGGRQETQYF
TGCGCCAGCGCCGAAGCGGGAGGACGACAAGAGACCCAGTACTTC
>TRBV25-1|-|-|TRBJ2-2
CASLQLAGERTGELFF
TGTGCCAGCCTTCAATTGGCAGGGGAGCGCACCGGGGAGCTGTTTTTT
>TRBV5-1|-|many|TRBJ1-2
CASSLAGSYGYTF
TGCGCCAGCAGCTTGGCCGGGAGTTATGGCTACACCTTC
>TRBV4-3|-|-|TRBJ2-7
CASSHKWDGNYEQYF
TGCGCCAGCAGCCATAAATGGGACGGAAACTACGAGCAGTACTTC
>TRBV9|TRBD2|-|TRBJ2-7
CASSLGTSGAIYEQYF
TGTGCCAGCAGCTTGGGGACTAGCGGGGCGATCTACGAGCAGTACTTC
>TRBV7-9|-|-|TRBJ1-3
CASSPGSSGDTIYF
TGTGCCAGCAGCCCGGGGAGCAGTGGCGACACCATATATTTT
>TRBV4-1|TRBD1|-|TRBJ1-2
CASSTSPQGNYGYTF
TGCGCCAGCAGCACCTCGCCACAGGGGAACTATGGCTACACCTTC
>TRBV12-3/TRBV12-4|-|-|TRBJ1-4
CASSLNLRGATNEKLFF
TGTGCCAGCAGTTTAAACCTGCGTGGGGCAACTAATGAAAAACTGTTTTTT
>TRBV9|-|few|TRBJ2-3
CASSVYPSATTDTQYF
TGTGCCAGCAGCGTATATCCTAGCGCCACCACAGATACGCAGTATTTT
>TRBV6-5|-|few|TRBJ2-7
CASSYSGPSYEQYF
TGTGCCAGCAGTTACTCAGGGCCCTCCTACGAGCAGTACTTC
>TRBV6-1|-|-|TRBJ2-3
CASHPSSTDTQYF
TGTGCCAGCCACCCGTCTTCAACAGATACGCAGTATTTT
>TRBV5-5|-|few|TRBJ2-5
CASSLLELGEETQYF
TGTGCCAGCAGCTTATTGGAACTAGGGGAAGAGACCCAGTACTTC
>TRBV28|-|few|TRBJ1-2
CASSFGEPYGYTF
TGTGCCAGCAGTTTCGGGGAACCCTATGGCTACACCTTC
>TRBV21-1|-|-|TRBJ2-7
CATPRRQTYEQYF
TGTGCCACCCCCCGGCGCCAGACCTACGAGCAGTACTTC
>TRBV11-2|TRBD1|-|TRBJ1-3
CASSLVYRGLGNTIYF
TGTGCCAGCAGCTTAGTCTACAGGGGGCTTGGAAACACCATATATTTT
>TRBV6-5|TRBD1|-|TRBJ1-2
CASSRGTGDYGYTF
TGTGCCAGCAGTCGCGGGACAGGGGACTATGGCTACACCTTC
>TRBV12-3/TRBV12-4|TRBD2|few|TRBJ2-1
CASSRLAGGRNEQFF
TGTGCCAGCAGCCGCCTAGCGGGAGGGAGGAATGAGCAGTTCTTC